This T cell receptor beta chain derives from a study of cytomegalovirus exposure and HLA in healthy donors. Overall study context: Approximately 85 million unique TCRs from HLA-typed donors were held in an early data release. Whole-study findings and limits: Most of the CMV-associated TCR beta chains (in a later analysis) appeared to be HLA-restricted. No immune exposure information besides CMV serostatus was available.

Primers for the PCR totalled 60 Vbeta and 13 Jbeta. Clones were read by immunoSEQ multiplex PCR, and TCRdb kept only the in-frame ones, dropping some. The sample carries 120,000 to 150,000 clones, about 80% recorded once. Trimming removed 4 bases from V and 0 bases from J; junction bases left unmatched: 1. The CDR3 runs to 15 residues. Germline V gives CDR1 MNHEY, CDR2 SMNVEV (reference sequence). With respect to this clone: Its antigen remains unidentified.

The J gene is TRBJ1-3, the V gene TRBV27, with 9 bases matching TRBD1. The origin of this receptor is a woman in her 30s in good health and CMV-seronegative. The material sequenced was PBMCs. The DNA of the CDR3 is TGTGCCAGCAGTTCGGGACAGGGCTCTGGAAACACCATATATTTT. It translates to CASSSGQGSGNTIYF.